These 27 T cell receptor beta chains originate from one sample sequenced in a study of blood T cell repertoires in COVID-19. Some clones are missing from TCRdb's copy, which holds only in-frame ones; the method was immunoSEQ multiplex PCR. Of roughly 280,000 clones in the sample, 85% to 90% were seen once. The specimen sequenced was PBMCs or T cells enriched from blood (not recorded which). Receptors were obtained from a woman aged 30 to 39 with acute COVID-19.

V is TRBV28 and J is TRBJ1-4; unclear D gene. Germline V lookup: CDR1 MDHEN, CDR2 SYDVKM. Between the trimmed V and J ends, which lost 5 bases and 0 bases, there was a span of 10 bases. The CDR3 is 15 residues long. The CDR3 nucleotides are TGTGCCAGCAGTCTCTCTTTAGCAACTAATGAAAAACTGTTTTTT. It specifies CASSLSLATNEKLFF.

The rearrangement uses TRBV19 and TRBJ2-4; no reliable D call. Trimming removed 0 bases from V and 3 bases from J, with 12 bases in between. Germline V gene data show CDR1 as LNHDA and CDR2 as SQIVND (reference sequence). The CDR3 runs to 16 residues. CDR3 loop: CASSIEVGIVKNIQYF. For the CDR3, the DNA is TGTGCCAGTAGTATAGAGGTGGGCATTGTCAAAAACATTCAGTACTTC.

The chain uses TRBV28 and TRBJ1-2; 8 bases are shared with TRBD1. The length of the CDR3 is 14 residues. The germline V gene has CDR1 MDHEN and CDR2 SYDVKM. The ends lost 5 bases at V and 3 bases at J; junction bases unmatched: 5. CDR3 amino acids: CASSPPGGDYGYTF. The CDR3 DNA reads TGTGCCAGCAGTCCCCCAGGGGGCGACTATGGCTACACCTTC.

The V call is TRBV11-1, the J call TRBJ2-3; D not certain. Per germline, CDR1 SGHAT and CDR2 FQDESV (reference sequence). The CDR3 is 12 amino acids. Trimming shortened V by 8 bases and J by 6 bases, and 12 bases separated the two germline ends. This CDR3 reads CASEAGSDTQYF. The CDR3 region has the DNA TGTGCCAGCGAGGCCGGGTCGGATACGCAGTATTTT.

The V call is TRBV5-1, the J call TRBJ2-7; D ambiguous. V lost 4 bases and J lost 3, with 11 bases in between. This CDR3 is 13 amino acids long. From germline, CDR1 is SGHRS and CDR2 YFSETQ. The CDR3 bases are TGCGCCAGCAGCGTCGAGACAAACTACGAGCAGTACTTC. The encoded protein is CASSVETNYEQYF.

This chain joins TRBV29-1 and TRBJ2-3, with D uncertain. V was shortened by 7 bases and J by 2 bases, with 16 bases between the two germline ends. The germline V gene has CDR1 SQVTM and CDR2 ANQGSEA. The CDR3 contains 14 residues. The CDR3 loop reads CSARAVILTDTQYF. The CDR3 DNA is TGCAGCGCTCGAGCTGTGATTCTCACAGATACGCAGTATTTT.

This clone has only one observation. The V and J genes are TRBV18 and TRBJ2-1; 8 bases agree with TRBD2. J lost 8 bases, V lost 0 bases, and 6 bases had no gene match. The CDR3 sequence is 15 residues long. From germline, CDR1 is KGHSH and CDR2 LQKENI. The CDR3, as DNA: TGTGCCAGCTCACCACCGGCGGGAGGAATGGATGAGCAGTTCTTC. Translating it yields CASSPPAGGMDEQFF.

This chain joins TRBV6-2 or TRBV6-3 and TRBJ2-1; D is undetermined. This CDR3 is 14 amino acids long. Germline V CDR1 and CDR2: MNHEY, SVGEGT. The V end lost 2 bases, the J end lost 6 bases, and 11 bases lay between the germline ends. The CDR3 here is CASSYILVGNEQFF. In DNA, the CDR3 is TGTGCCAGCAGTTACATCCTAGTCGGCAATGAGCAGTTCTTC.

This clone was seen just once. The V and J genes are TRBV3-1 (or the pseudogene TRBV3-2) and TRBJ2-1, with 10 bases matching TRBD2. From germline, CDR1 is LGHDT and CDR2 YNNKEL (reference sequence). V gave up 3 bases and J gave up 1 base; unmatched junction bases: 3. The CDR3 covers 16 residues. The DNA of the CDR3 is TGTGCCAGCAGCCATTCACTAGCGGGATCCTACAATGAGCAGTTCTTC. It is translated as CASSHSLAGSYNEQFF.

CDR3 nucleotide sequence: TGTGCCAGCAGTACGATCGGTCCCGAAAACATTCAGTACTTC. Residues: CASSTIGPENIQYF. The chain joins TRBV6-5 to TRBJ2-4; D ambiguous. This CDR3 comprises 14 residues. V dropped 5 bases and J dropped 5 bases, with 13 bases sitting between them. Germline loops: CDR1 MNHEY, CDR2 SVGAGI.

The V and J genes are TRBV13 and TRBJ2-1, with 12 bases that match TRBD2. Unmatched junction bases numbered 8, after V lost 5 bases and J lost 0 bases. Germline CDR1 and CDR2: PRHDT and FYEKMQ (reference sequence). The CDR3 extends over 18 amino acids. The CDR3 spells CASSPRTSGKSSYNEQFF. Here the CDR3 DNA reads TGTGCCAGCAGCCCCCGGACTAGCGGGAAGAGCTCCTACAATGAGCAGTTCTTC.

The chain is built from TRBV5-5 and TRBJ2-7; 9 bases are a match to TRBD1. Losses at the gene ends were 4 bases for V and 2 bases for J; bases not matched to a gene: 10. Germline V gene lookup returns CDR1 SGHKS and CDR2 YYEKEE (reference sequence). The CDR3 length is 16 residues. CDR3 in DNA: TGTGCCAGCAGCGGGCGTTGGACAGGGGTTCCCTACGAGCAGTACTTC. It codes for CASSGRWTGVPYEQYF.

The gene calls are TRBV2 and TRBJ2-4; maybe TRBD2 (5 bases). The V end lost 11 bases, the J end lost 9 bases, and 17 bases lay between the germline ends. CDR1 SNHLY and CDR2 FYNNEI come from the germline V gene. The CDR3 extends over 12 amino acids. Here the CDR3 DNA reads TGTGCCGTCCACGGGGATTTGGCCATTCAGTACTTC. This codes for CAVHGDLAIQYF.

Turning to this clone: This specimen includes other DNA sequences encoding the same CDR3. The CDR3, as DNA: TGTGCCAGCAGTCCGACTGATAACTATGGCTACACCTTC. Its protein is CASSPTDNYGYTF. V is TRBV27 and J is TRBJ1-2; D gene unclear. CDR1 is MNHEY, CDR2 SMNVEV, per germline (reference sequence). Trimming cost V 5 bases and J 1 base, with 8 bases left between them. This CDR3 contains 13 residues.

The chain couples TRBV7-2 to TRBJ2-2; D unresolved. The CDR3 has 16 residues. The germline V gene has CDR1 SGHTA and CDR2 FQGNSA. Trimming pared 5 bases from V and 0 bases from J, leaving 13 bases between. CDR3 protein: CASSPRVLTNTGELFF. The CDR3 DNA sequence: TGTGCCAGCAGCCCACGGGTCCTAACGAACACCGGGGAGCTGTTTTTT.

V gene TRBV21-1 combines with J gene TRBJ2-2; the D call in the table, TRBD2, was not verified against the DNA. TRBV21-1 represents a pseudogene. The length of the CDR3 is 12 residues. In nucleotides, the CDR3 is TGTGCCAGCAGCGTCTTGACCGGGGAGCTGTTTTTT. It is translated as CASSVLTGELFF.

The rearrangement joins TRBV6-6 to TRBJ2-4; TRBD1 agrees at 7 bases. The CDR3 consists of 21 residues. The V segment lost 6 bases and the J segment 0 bases; nucleotides outside the gene matches: 23. Germline V gene lookup returns CDR1 MNHNY and CDR2 SVGAGI (reference sequence). CDR3 bases: TGTGCCAGCAGCCCCAGGGGTCCCGGGACAGTTGACTTTCTAGCCAAAAACATTCAGTACTTC. Amino acids: CASSPRGPGTVDFLAKNIQYF.

V gene TRBV6-1 combines with J gene TRBJ2-2; TRBD2 is a possible D gene (5 bases). CDR1 and CDR2 from the germline V gene are MNHNS and SASEGT. The length of the CDR3 is 15 residues. V gave up 2 bases and J gave up 4 bases, with 11 bases separating them. CDR3 sequence: CASSELASTTGELFF. The CDR3 DNA sequence: TGTGCCAGCAGTGAATTGGCTAGCACCACCGGGGAGCTGTTTTTT.

V and J are TRBV19 and TRBJ2-7; 8 bases are a match to TRBD1. Unmatched junction bases numbered 9, after V lost 3 bases and J lost 2 bases. From germline, CDR1 is LNHDA and CDR2 SQIVND (reference sequence). CDR3 length equals 16 residues. The CDR3 sequence: CASSIGQGEGTYEQYF. Written as DNA, the CDR3 is TGTGCCAGTAGTATTGGACAGGGTGAGGGCACCTACGAGCAGTACTTC.

The chain joins TRBV19 to TRBJ2-6; 7 bases are a match to TRBD1. The length of the CDR3 is 17 residues. In germline, CDR1 is LNHDA, CDR2 SQIVND (reference sequence). V trimming: 5 bases; J trimming: 2 bases; junction bases outside the gene matches: 9. This chain's CDR3 is CASSETGYLTGANVLTF. CDR3 bases: TGTGCCAGTAGTGAGACAGGGTACCTTACTGGGGCCAACGTCCTGACTTTC.

A remark on this clone: Other DNA sequences of this sample code for an identical CDR3. This sequence joins TRBV11-2 and TRBJ1-5; perhaps TRBD1 as D (5 bases). The CDR3 runs to 14 residues. Trimming shortened V by 1 base and J by 2 bases, and 6 bases separated the two germline ends. Per germline, CDR1 SGHAT and CDR2 FQNNGV. In DNA form, the CDR3 reads TGTGCCAGCAGCTTAGGGGGCGGCAATCAGCCCCAGCATTTT. It codes for CASSLGGGNQPQHF.

This chain's CDR3 is CASSFISGVSIGELFF. CDR3 nucleotides: TGTGCCAGCAGCTTTATTAGCGGGGTTTCTATCGGGGAGCTGTTTTTT. V is TRBV11-2 and J is TRBJ2-2, with 8 bases identical to TRBD2. Germline V lookup: CDR1 SGHAT, CDR2 FQNNGV. The V gene end was trimmed by 3 bases and the J gene end by 7 bases; junction bases not matched to a gene: 10. The length of the CDR3 is 16 residues.

The chain is built from TRBV18 and TRBJ1-1, with D perhaps TRBD1 (6 bases). V was trimmed by 6 bases and J by 3 bases, leaving 17 bases between them. This CDR3 contains 15 residues. CDR1 and CDR2 (germline): KGHSH, LQKENI. CDR3 bases: TGTGCCAGCTCTCCCAAGGGGGGGCCCGACACTGAAGCTTTCTTT. Protein sequence: CASSPKGGPDTEAFF.

This clone has just one count. The V and J genes are TRBV14 and TRBJ1-6; D perhaps matches TRBD1 (6 bases). The ends were cut back, 1 base at V and 7 bases at J, with 8 bases in the middle. The CDR3 has 14 residues. In germline, CDR1 is SGHDN, CDR2 FVKESK. The CDR3 nucleotides are TGTGCCAGCAGCCAAGGGACAGCCAATTCACCCCTCCACTTT. This translates into CASSQGTANSPLHF.

The genes are TRBV7-2 and TRBJ2-3; D perhaps matches TRBD2 (6 bases). CDR1 and CDR2 from the germline V gene are SGHTA and FQGNSA. The germline V and J ends were trimmed by 4 bases and 3 bases, with 11 bases remaining between them. The CDR3 spans 14 residues. CDR3 sequence: CASSSSEKTDTQYF. Here the CDR3 DNA reads TGTGCCAGCAGCTCTAGCGAGAAGACAGATACGCAGTATTTT.

The rearrangement uses TRBV28 and TRBJ1-4, with 7 bases lining up with TRBD1. Germline V gene sequence: CDR1 MDHEN, CDR2 SYDVKM. V lost 4 bases, J lost 5 bases, and 4 bases stayed unmatched. The CDR3 runs 14 residues. CDR3 protein: CASSSPTGNEKLFF. CDR3 nucleotides: TGTGCCAGCAGTTCTCCGACAGGGAATGAAAAACTGTTTTTT.

The chain carries TRBV28 and TRBJ2-3, with 8 bases aligning to TRBD1. V gave up 3 bases and J gave up 3 bases; unmatched junction bases: 8. The CDR3 extends over 16 amino acids. Germline-derived CDR1 and CDR2 are MDHEN and SYDVKM. This chain's CDR3 is CASSFGPGQATDTQYF. The CDR3, as DNA: TGTGCCAGCAGTTTTGGGCCGGGACAGGCTACAGATACGCAGTATTTT.